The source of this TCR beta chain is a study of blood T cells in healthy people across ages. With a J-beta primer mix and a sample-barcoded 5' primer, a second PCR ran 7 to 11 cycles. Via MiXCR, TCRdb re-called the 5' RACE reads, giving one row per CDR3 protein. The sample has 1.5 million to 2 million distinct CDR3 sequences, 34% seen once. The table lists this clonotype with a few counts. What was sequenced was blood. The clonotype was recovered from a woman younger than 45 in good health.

CDR3 coding DNA: TGTGCCAGCAGCCTCCGGCCGGCGCAACTTAGCACAGATACGCAGTATTTT. It specifies CASSLRPAQLSTDTQYF. The chain links TRBV5-6 to TRBJ2-3; D gene ambiguous. Germline values: CDR1 SGHDT, CDR2 YYEEEE. Deletions cut 4 bases from V and 0 bases from J, with 18 bases between. CDR3 length: 17 residues.